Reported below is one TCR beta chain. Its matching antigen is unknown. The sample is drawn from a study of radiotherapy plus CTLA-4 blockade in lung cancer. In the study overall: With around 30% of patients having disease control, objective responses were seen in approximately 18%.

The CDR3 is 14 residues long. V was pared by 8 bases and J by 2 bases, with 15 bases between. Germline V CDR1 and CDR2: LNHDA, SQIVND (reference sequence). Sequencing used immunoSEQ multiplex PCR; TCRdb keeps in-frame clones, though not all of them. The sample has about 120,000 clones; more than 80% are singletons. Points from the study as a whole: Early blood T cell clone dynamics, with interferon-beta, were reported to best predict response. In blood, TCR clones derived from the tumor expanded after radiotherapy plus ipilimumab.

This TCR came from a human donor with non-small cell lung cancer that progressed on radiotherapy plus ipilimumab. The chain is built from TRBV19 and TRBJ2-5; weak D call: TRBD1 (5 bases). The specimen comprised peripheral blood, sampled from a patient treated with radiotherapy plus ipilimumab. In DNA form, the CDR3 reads TGTGCCAGTGGGGATGACAGAAGGCAAGAGACCCAGTACTTC. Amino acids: CASGDDRRQETQYF.